The 3 T cell receptor beta chains in this list originate from one sample, sequenced in a study of blood T cell repertoires in COVID-19. Generated by immunoSEQ multiplex PCR, the TCRdb table keeps only in-frame clones and is missing some. The sample has about 33,000 clones, about 88% seen once. The sequenced sample was peripheral blood. The receptors here all came from a human donor in a cohort sampled during active COVID-19.

This clone is a singleton in its sample. The V call is TRBV7-2, the J call TRBJ2-7; 16 bases align to TRBD2. This CDR3 spans 17 amino acids. The V gene's germline CDR1 is SGHTA and CDR2 FQGNSA. The V gene end was trimmed by 3 bases and the J gene end by 0 bases; junction bases not matched to a gene: 2. The CDR3 DNA follows: TGTGCCAGCAGCTTTGGGACTAGCGGGGGGGTCTCCTACGAGCAGTACTTC. Translation gives CASSFGTSGGVSYEQYF.

This chain joins TRBV28 and TRBJ2-5; D call uncertain. Germline lookup yields CDR1 MDHEN and CDR2 SYDVKM. Trimming cost V 5 bases and J 4 bases, with 11 bases left between them. The CDR3 has 13 residues. The CDR3 DNA is TGTGCCAGCAGTCGACTCCTAGGAGAGACCCAGTACTTC. Its protein is CASSRLLGETQYF.

The chain employs TRBV27 and TRBJ1-5, with a possible D match to TRBD1 (5 bases). V was shortened by 7 bases and J by 1 base, with 11 bases between the two germline ends. The V gene's germline CDR1 is MNHEY and CDR2 SMNVEV (reference sequence). This CDR3 has 14 residues. The CDR3 sequence: CASIPGGSNQPQHF. The CDR3 DNA is TGTGCCAGCATCCCCGGGGGGAGCAATCAGCCCCAGCATTTT.